This TCR beta chain emerged from a study of T cell changes during pregnancy in multiple sclerosis. TCRdb's table, derived via immunoSEQ multiplex PCR, lists solely in-frame clones and lacks some. In the table there are approximately 51,000 clones, under 95% of which are singletons. The CDR3 runs 16 residues. Trimming took off 3 bases at V and 5 bases at J, with 21 bases between the two ends. Germline V CDR1 and CDR2: SGHRS, YFSETQ. The specimen was CD4+ T cells from peripheral blood mononuclear cells, collected in the second trimester of pregnancy. The chain combines TRBV5-1 with TRBJ2-7, with D unclear. This TCR came from a female donor with multiple sclerosis, enrolled in a pregnancy study. The CDR3 DNA reads as TGCGCCAGCAGCTCCGGTCTTGAGATCCCTGTAGACGAGCAGTACTTC. Its translation is CASSSGLEIPVDEQYF.